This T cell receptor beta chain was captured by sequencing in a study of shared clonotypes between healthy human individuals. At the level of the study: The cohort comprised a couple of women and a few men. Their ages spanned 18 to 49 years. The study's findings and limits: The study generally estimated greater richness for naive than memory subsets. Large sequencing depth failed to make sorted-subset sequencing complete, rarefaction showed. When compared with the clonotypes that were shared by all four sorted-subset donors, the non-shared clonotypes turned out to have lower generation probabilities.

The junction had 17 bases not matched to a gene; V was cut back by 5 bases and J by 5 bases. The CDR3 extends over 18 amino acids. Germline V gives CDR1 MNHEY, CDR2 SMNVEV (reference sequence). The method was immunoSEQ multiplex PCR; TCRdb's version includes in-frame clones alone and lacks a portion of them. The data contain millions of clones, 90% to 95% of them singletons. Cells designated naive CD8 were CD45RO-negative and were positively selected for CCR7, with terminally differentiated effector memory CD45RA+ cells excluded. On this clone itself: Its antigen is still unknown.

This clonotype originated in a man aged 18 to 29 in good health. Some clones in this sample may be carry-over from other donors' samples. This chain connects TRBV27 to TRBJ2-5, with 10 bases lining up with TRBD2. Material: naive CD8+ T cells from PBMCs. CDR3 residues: CASSPGEREGLDGETQYF. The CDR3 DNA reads TGTGCCAGCAGTCCCGGCGAGCGGGAGGGCCTAGACGGTGAGACCCAGTACTTC.